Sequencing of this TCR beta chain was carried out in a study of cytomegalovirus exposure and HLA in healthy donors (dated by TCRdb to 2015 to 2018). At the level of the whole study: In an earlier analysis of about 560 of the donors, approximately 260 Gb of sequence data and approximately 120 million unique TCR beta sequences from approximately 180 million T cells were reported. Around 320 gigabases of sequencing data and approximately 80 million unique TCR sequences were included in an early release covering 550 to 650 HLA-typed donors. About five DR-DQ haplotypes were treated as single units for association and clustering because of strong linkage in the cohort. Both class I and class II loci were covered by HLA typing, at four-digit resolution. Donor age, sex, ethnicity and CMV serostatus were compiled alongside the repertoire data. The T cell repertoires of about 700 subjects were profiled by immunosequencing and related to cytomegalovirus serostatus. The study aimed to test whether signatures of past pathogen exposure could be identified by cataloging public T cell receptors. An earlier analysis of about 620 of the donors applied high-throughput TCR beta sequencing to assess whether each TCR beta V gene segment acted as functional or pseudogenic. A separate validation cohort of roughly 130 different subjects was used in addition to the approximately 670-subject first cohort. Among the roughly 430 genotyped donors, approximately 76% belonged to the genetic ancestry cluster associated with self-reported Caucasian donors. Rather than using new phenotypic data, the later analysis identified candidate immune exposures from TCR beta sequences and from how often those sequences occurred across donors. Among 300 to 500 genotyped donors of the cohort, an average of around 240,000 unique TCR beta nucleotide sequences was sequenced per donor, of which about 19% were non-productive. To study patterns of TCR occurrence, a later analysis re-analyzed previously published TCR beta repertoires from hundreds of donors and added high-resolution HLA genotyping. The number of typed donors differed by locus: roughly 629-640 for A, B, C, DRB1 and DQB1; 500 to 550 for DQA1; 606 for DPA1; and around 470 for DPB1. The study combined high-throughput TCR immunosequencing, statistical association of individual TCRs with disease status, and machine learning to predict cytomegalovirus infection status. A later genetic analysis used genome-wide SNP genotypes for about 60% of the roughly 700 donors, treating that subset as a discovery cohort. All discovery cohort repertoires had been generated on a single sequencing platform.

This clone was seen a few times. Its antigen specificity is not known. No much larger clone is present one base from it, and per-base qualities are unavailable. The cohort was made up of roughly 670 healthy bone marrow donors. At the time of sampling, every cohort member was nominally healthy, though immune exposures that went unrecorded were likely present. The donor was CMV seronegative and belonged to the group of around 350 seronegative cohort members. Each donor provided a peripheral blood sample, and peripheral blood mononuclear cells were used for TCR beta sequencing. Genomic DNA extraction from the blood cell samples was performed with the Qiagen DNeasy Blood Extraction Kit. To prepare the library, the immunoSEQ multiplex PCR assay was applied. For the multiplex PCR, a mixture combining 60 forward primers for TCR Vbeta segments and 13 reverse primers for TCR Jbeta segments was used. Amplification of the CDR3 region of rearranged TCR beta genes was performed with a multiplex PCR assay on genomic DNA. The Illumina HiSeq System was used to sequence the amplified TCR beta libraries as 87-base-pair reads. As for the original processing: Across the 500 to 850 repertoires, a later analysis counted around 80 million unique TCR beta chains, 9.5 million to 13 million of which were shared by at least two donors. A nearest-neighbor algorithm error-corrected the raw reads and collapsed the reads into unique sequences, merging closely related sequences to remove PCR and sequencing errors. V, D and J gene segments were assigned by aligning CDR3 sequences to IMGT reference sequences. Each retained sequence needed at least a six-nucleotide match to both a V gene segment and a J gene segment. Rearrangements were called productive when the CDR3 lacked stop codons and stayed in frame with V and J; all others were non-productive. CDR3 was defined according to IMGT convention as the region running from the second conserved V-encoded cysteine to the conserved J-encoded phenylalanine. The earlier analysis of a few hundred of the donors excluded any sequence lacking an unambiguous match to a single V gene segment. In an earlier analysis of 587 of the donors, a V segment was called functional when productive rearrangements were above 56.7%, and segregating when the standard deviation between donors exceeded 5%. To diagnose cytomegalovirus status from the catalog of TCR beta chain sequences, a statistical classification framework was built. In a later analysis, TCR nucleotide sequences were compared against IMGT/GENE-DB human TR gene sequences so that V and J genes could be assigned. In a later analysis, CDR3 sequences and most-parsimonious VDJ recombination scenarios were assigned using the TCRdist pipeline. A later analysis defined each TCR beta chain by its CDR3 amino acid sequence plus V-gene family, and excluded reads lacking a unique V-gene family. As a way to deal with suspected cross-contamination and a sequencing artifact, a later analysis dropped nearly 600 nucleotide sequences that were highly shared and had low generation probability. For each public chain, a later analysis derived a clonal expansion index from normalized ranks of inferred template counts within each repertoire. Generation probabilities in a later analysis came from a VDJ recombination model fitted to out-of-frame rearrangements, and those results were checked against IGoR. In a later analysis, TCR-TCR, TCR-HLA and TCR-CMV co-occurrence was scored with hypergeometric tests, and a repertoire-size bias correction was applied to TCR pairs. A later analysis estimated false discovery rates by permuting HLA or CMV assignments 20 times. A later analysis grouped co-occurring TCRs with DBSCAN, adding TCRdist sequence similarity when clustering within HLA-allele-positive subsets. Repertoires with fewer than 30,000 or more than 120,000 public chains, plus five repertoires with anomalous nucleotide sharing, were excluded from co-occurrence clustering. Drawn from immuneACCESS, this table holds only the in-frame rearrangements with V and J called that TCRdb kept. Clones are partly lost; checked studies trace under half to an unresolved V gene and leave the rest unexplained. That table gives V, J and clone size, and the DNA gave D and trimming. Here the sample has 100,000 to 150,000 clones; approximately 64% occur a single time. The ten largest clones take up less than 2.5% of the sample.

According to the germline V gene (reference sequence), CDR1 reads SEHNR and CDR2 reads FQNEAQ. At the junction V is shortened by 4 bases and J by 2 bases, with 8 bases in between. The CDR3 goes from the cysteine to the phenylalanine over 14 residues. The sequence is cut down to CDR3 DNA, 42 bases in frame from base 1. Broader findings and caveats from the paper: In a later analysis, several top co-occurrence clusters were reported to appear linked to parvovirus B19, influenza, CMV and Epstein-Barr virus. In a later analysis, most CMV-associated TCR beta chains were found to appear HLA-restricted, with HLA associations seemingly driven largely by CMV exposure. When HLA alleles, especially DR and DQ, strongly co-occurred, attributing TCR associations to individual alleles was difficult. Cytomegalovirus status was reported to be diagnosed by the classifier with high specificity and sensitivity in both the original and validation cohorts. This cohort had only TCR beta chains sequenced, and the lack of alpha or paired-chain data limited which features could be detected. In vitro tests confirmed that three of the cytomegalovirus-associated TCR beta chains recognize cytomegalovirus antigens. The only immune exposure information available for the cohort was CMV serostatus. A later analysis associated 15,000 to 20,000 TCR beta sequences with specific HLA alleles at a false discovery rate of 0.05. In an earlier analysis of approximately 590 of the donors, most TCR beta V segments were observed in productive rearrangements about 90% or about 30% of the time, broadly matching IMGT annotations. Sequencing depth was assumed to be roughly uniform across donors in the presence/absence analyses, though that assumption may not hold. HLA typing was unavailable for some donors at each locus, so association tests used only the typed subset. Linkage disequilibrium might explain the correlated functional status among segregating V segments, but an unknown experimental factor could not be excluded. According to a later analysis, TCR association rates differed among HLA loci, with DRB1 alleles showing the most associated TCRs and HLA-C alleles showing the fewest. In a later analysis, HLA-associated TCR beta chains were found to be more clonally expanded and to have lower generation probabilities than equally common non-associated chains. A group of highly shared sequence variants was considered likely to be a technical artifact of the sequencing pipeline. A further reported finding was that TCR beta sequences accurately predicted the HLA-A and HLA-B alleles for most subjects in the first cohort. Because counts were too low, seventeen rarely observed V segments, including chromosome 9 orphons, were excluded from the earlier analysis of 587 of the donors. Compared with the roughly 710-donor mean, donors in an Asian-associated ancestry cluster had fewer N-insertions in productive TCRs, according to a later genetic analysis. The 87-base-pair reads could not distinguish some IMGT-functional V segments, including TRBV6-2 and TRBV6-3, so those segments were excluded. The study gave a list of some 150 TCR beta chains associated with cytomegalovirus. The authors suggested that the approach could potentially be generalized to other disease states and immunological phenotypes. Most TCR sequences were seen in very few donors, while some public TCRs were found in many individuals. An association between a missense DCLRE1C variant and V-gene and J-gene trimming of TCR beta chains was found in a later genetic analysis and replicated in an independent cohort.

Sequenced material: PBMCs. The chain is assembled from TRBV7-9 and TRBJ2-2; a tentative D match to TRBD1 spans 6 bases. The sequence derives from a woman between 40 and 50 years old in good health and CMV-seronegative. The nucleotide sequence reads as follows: TGTGCCAGCAGCTCCAGGGGAAACACCGGGGAGCTGTTTTTT. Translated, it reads CASSSRGNTGELFF.